What follows are 27 T cell receptor beta chains derived from one specimen sequenced in a study of cytomegalovirus exposure and HLA in healthy donors. Researchers ran the PCR with 60 Vbeta and 13 Jbeta primers. Assay used: immunoSEQ multiplex PCR; TCRdb lists only in-frame clones, some missing. The repertoire holds 64,000 or so clones, approximately 63% seen once, with roughly 10% in the top ten. Sequencing was done on a sample of PBMCs. The receptors originated from a woman aged 45-59 years in good health and CMV-seropositive.

As DNA, the CDR3 is TGTGCCAGCAGCTCACCCCAGGGGACTAGCGGGGGGGCTTGGGATACGCAGTATTTT. Translating it yields CASSSPQGTSGGAWDTQYF. The rearrangement links TRBV9 to TRBJ2-3; 16 nucleotides align to TRBD2. Trimming removed 4 bases from V and 6 bases from J; junction bases left unmatched: 14. The CDR3 consists of 19 residues. Per the germline V gene, CDR1 is SGDLS and CDR2 is YYNGEE.

This clone was seen a handful of times. The chain recombines TRBV5-1 with TRBJ2-7; TRBD2 matches 8 bases. Germline V gene lookup returns CDR1 SGHRS and CDR2 YFSETQ. The CDR3 covers 15 residues. Trimming at V came to 3 bases and at J to 7 bases, leaving 12 bases not matched to a gene. The CDR3 DNA follows: TGCGCCAGCAGCTCGGGTGTCCGGGGGGGCTGGGAGCAGTACTTC. Translation gives CASSSGVRGGWEQYF.

V gene TRBV18 combines with J gene TRBJ1-2; D possibly corresponds to TRBD1 (6 bases). The germline gives CDR1 KGHSH, CDR2 LQKENI. The CDR3 spans 15 residues. The V gene lost 2 bases and the J gene lost 5 bases, with 15 bases spanning the gap. CDR3 in DNA: TGTGCCAGCTCACCAACCGGCGCCAGGGGTTATGGCTACACCTTC. Translating it yields CASSPTGARGYGYTF.

The chain employs TRBV7-2 and TRBJ2-4; 10 bases align to TRBD1. V dropped 3 bases and J dropped 8; count of bases not matched to a gene: 4. This CDR3 comprises 14 residues. CDR1 is SGHTA and CDR2 is FQGNSA in the germline V gene. In DNA, the CDR3 is TGTGCCAGCAGCTTCGGGACAGGGGAATACATTCAGTACTTC. It encodes CASSFGTGEYIQYF.

V and J are TRBV5-8 and TRBJ2-7; tentative D call: TRBD2 (5 bases). Trimming shortened V by 4 bases and J by 2 bases, and 13 bases separated the two germline ends. The CDR3 consists of 14 residues. The germline gives CDR1 SGHTS, CDR2 YDEGEE. Here the CDR3 DNA reads TGTGCCAGCAGCGATGGACTGGGAACCTACGAGCAGTACTTC. Protein: CASSDGLGTYEQYF.

The V gene is TRBV4-3, the J gene TRBJ1-6; TRBD1 might be the D (6 bases). CDR1 and CDR2 from the germline V gene are LGHNA and YSLEER. The CDR3 contains 18 residues. The germline V and J ends were trimmed by 0 bases and 6 bases, with 18 bases remaining between them. This chain's CDR3 is CASSQELTGRAFNSPLHF. The DNA of the CDR3 is TGCGCCAGCAGCCAAGAGCTCACAGGGCGCGCTTTTAATTCACCCCTCCACTTT.

This chain uses TRBV5-1 with TRBJ1-1; 12 nucleotides align to TRBD1. CDR1 SGHRS and CDR2 YFSETQ come from the germline V gene. J lost 4 bases, V lost 2 bases, and 9 bases had no gene match. The CDR3 length is 17 residues. CDR3: CASSFYRDRGRGTEAFF. The CDR3 nucleotides read TGCGCCAGCAGCTTTTATCGGGACAGGGGGCGAGGCACTGAAGCTTTCTTT.

The V and J genes are TRBV6-6 and TRBJ1-1, with no clear D. The CDR3 contains 15 residues. The germline V gene encodes CDR1 MNHNY and CDR2 SVGAGI (reference sequence). V lost 2 bases and J 2 bases, leaving 12 bases between the germline ends. CDR3 region: CASSYSNARNTEAFF. CDR3 DNA: TGTGCCAGCAGTTACAGTAACGCCAGAAACACTGAAGCTTTCTTT.

This clone appeared a single time. CDR3 DNA: TGTGCCACCAGCAGAGATATACAGCTGAACACTGAAGCTTTCTTT. This sequence encodes CATSRDIQLNTEAFF. This chain joins TRBV15 and TRBJ1-1; no firm D call. V lost 0 bases and J 0 bases, leaving 8 bases between the germline ends. CDR1 and CDR2 (germline): LNHNV, YYDKDF (reference sequence). CDR3 length: 15 amino acids. Looking up the rest from reference TRBV15 and TRBJ1-1 gives the full variable domain: DAMVIQNPRYQVTQFGKPVTLSCSQTLNHNVMYWYQQKSSQAPKLLFHYYDKDFNNEADTPDNFQSRRPNTSFCFLDIRSPGLGDTAMYLCATSRDIQLNTEAFFGQGTRLTVV.

This clone was picked up a small number of times. The chain couples TRBV5-1 to TRBJ2-7, with D tentatively TRBD1 (7 bases). The length of the CDR3 is 15 residues. Germline V gene data show CDR1 as SGHRS and CDR2 as YFSETQ. The V gene lost 3 bases and the J gene lost 4 bases, with 17 bases spanning the gap. CDR3 protein: CASSYARQGGYEQYF. The CDR3 nucleotides are TGCGCCAGCAGCTACGCCCGACAGGGAGGATACGAGCAGTACTTC.

This chain connects TRBV6-5 to TRBJ2-7, with TRBD2 identical over 8 bases. Germline V gene lookup returns CDR1 MNHEY and CDR2 SVGAGI. The CDR3 runs 15 residues. Germline trimming cut 2 bases from V and 2 bases from J; bases unmatched to any gene: 5. CDR3 protein: CASSYRREDTYEQYF. CDR3 in DNA: TGTGCCAGCAGTTACCGGCGGGAGGACACCTACGAGCAGTACTTC.

The chain joins TRBV28 to TRBJ2-7; D uncertain. This CDR3 contains 14 residues. Germline V gene data show CDR1 as MDHEN and CDR2 as SYDVKM. With 4 bases removed from V and 4 bases from J, the gap between germline ends came to 14 bases. The CDR3 region is CASSSLRGGYEQYF. CDR3 DNA sequence: TGTGCCAGCAGTTCCCTTAGAGGTGGTTACGAGCAGTACTTC.

This chain joins TRBV7-6 and TRBJ2-5; 8 nucleotides line up with TRBD2. V was clipped by 5 bases and J by 5 bases; unmatched bases: 10. Germline CDR1 SGHVS, CDR2 FNYEAQ. The CDR3 is 15 amino acids. The CDR3 reads CASSQLAVQGETQYF. The CDR3 region has the DNA TGTGCCAGCAGCCAACTAGCGGTTCAAGGGGAGACCCAGTACTTC.

This clone was seen only a few times. V gene TRBV28 combines with J gene TRBJ1-2; D uncertain. Germline V lookup: CDR1 MDHEN, CDR2 SYDVKM. The V gene lost 5 bases and the J gene lost 6 bases, with 13 bases spanning the gap. The CDR3 has 13 amino acids. In nucleotides, the CDR3 is TGTGCCAGCAGTCTATCCTACGGGGATGGCTACACCTTC. Protein: CASSLSYGDGYTF.

The rearrangement uses TRBV15 and TRBJ2-5; 14 nucleotides align to TRBD2. The CDR3 has 19 residues. Germline-derived CDR1 and CDR2 are LNHNV and YYDKDF (reference sequence). Trimming at V came to 3 bases and at J to 4 bases, leaving 13 bases not matched to a gene. The CDR3 protein is CATSSPPGLAGAPGETQYF. CDR3 DNA sequence: TGTGCCACCAGCAGTCCTCCGGGACTAGCGGGAGCGCCGGGAGAGACCCAGTACTTC.

This sequence joins TRBV6-5 and TRBJ1-1; 8 bases match TRBD1. CDR1 and CDR2 (germline): MNHEY, SVGAGI. The CDR3 runs to 15 residues. The trim removed 4 bases at V and 7 bases at J, leaving 11 bases unmatched. Here the CDR3 DNA reads TGTGCCAGCAGTTTCCTCCAGGGGGCTTATGGTGAAGCTTTCTTT. This codes for CASSFLQGAYGEAFF.

The chain links TRBV12-5 to TRBJ2-7, with 8 bases that match TRBD1. This CDR3 contains 13 residues. V lost 4 bases to trimming and J lost 3 bases; unmatched junction nucleotides: 2. Germline V CDR1 and CDR2: LGHNT, FRNRAP. In DNA form, the CDR3 reads TGTGCTAGTGGTTCAGACAGGGGCTACGAGCAGTACTTC. The encoded protein is CASGSDRGYEQYF.

This sequence joins TRBV23-1 and TRBJ2-7; maybe TRBD1 (6 bases). TRBV23-1 is an ORF, with its function uncertain. The ends were cut back, 3 bases at V and 1 base at J, with 19 bases in the middle. There are 17 residues in the CDR3. In DNA form, the CDR3 reads TGCGCCAGCAGTCACACAACAGGGTACCAGTGTTCCTACGAGCAGTACTTC. It encodes CASSHTTGYQCSYEQYF.

The J gene is TRBJ2-5, the V gene TRBV9; D gene ambiguous. Deletions cut 7 bases from V and 6 bases from J, with 13 bases between. Germline-derived CDR1 and CDR2 are SGDLS and YYNGEE. The CDR3 runs to 12 residues. CDR3 protein: CASSAGKKTQYF. For the CDR3, the DNA is TGTGCCAGCTCGGCAGGCAAAAAGACCCAGTACTTC.

V gene TRBV6-1 combines with J gene TRBJ1-4; 7 bases are a match to TRBD1. The CDR3 sequence is 16 residues long. Germline V gives CDR1 MNHNS, CDR2 SASEGT. Unmatched junction bases numbered 11, after V lost 4 bases and J lost 6 bases. The chain's CDR3 is CASSVLTGRMDEKLFF. The CDR3 DNA is TGTGCCAGCAGTGTTTTGACAGGGCGGATGGATGAAAAACTGTTTTTT.

The chain employs TRBV18 and TRBJ1-2; TRBD1 is a possible D gene (6 bases). In germline, CDR1 is KGHSH, CDR2 LQKENI. Trimming stripped 3 bases from V and 2 bases from J, with 10 bases between. The CDR3 has 14 amino acids. CDR3 nucleotides: TGTGCCAGCTCACCGTCGACAGGAAACTATGGCTACACCTTC. Amino acid sequence: CASSPSTGNYGYTF. Full variable domain (outside the CDR3, taken from reference TRBV18 and TRBJ1-2): NAGVMQNPRHLVRRRGQEARLRCSPMKGHSHVYWYRQLPEEGLKFMVYLQKENIIDESGMPKERFSAEFPKEGPSILRIQQVVRGDSAAYFCASSPSTGNYGYTFGSGTRLTVV.

The rearrangement joins TRBV11-2 to TRBJ1-1; possibly TRBD1 for D (5 bases). V was cut by 1 base and J by 5 bases, with 14 bases left in between. This CDR3 is built from 15 residues. The V gene's germline CDR1 is SGHAT and CDR2 FQNNGV. The CDR3 nucleotides read TGTGCCAGCAGCTTAGCGGCAGGGCAGGGAACTGAAGCTTTCTTT. Amino acids: CASSLAAGQGTEAFF.

The V and J genes are TRBV30 and TRBJ2-3; 9 nucleotides agree with TRBD2. Germline V gene sequence: CDR1 GTSNPN, CDR2 SVGIG (reference sequence). The CDR3 loop spans 16 amino acids. Losses at the gene ends were 5 bases for V and 3 bases for J; bases not matched to a gene: 12. The CDR3 loop is CAWAIGGGAGTDTQYF. The CDR3 bases are TGTGCCTGGGCGATAGGCGGGGGGGCAGGGACAGATACGCAGTATTTT.

This sequence joins TRBV5-1 and TRBJ2-7; D might be TRBD1 (6 bases). This CDR3 is built from 12 residues. Germline CDR1 is SGHRS and CDR2 is YFSETQ. V was clipped by 4 bases and J by 3 bases, with 8 bases between them. The CDR3 protein is CASSPQGYEQYF. The CDR3 coding sequence is TGCGCCAGCAGCCCACAGGGCTACGAGCAGTACTTC.

The J gene is TRBJ2-7, the V gene TRBV28, with 9 bases aligning to TRBD2. Unmatched junction bases numbered 9, after V lost 6 bases and J lost 3 bases. Per germline, CDR1 MDHEN and CDR2 SYDVKM. This CDR3 is 15 amino acids long. The CDR3, as DNA: TGTGCCAGCAGGGAGGCTAGCGGGAATAACTACGAGCAGTACTTC. Protein product: CASREASGNNYEQYF.

The rearrangement links TRBV7-8 to TRBJ1-3, with 7 bases identical to TRBD1. Germline CDR1 and CDR2: SGHVS and FQNEAQ. The CDR3 consists of 14 residues. V was pared by 5 bases and J by 2 bases, with 3 bases of the junction left unmatched. The CDR3 nucleotides are TGTGCCAGCAGCCCGCAGGGGGCTGGAAACACCATATATTTT. Translation gives CASSPQGAGNTIYF. The full variable domain, rest sourced from reference TRBV7-8 and TRBJ1-3, is GAGVSQSPRYKVAKRGQDVALRCDPISGHVSLFWYQQALGQGPEFLTYFQNEAQLDKSGLPSDRFFAERPEGSVSTLKIQRTQQEDSAVYLCASSPQGAGNTIYFGEGSWLTVV.

This chain connects TRBV6-1 to TRBJ1-1; 9 bases match TRBD1. The V segment lost 6 bases and the J segment 5 bases; nucleotides outside the gene matches: 7. The germline gives CDR1 MNHNS, CDR2 SASEGT. The CDR3 is made up of 14 amino acids. The CDR3 sequence is CASRWDREGTEAFF. CDR3 bases: TGTGCCAGCAGGTGGGACAGGGAAGGGACTGAAGCTTTCTTT.